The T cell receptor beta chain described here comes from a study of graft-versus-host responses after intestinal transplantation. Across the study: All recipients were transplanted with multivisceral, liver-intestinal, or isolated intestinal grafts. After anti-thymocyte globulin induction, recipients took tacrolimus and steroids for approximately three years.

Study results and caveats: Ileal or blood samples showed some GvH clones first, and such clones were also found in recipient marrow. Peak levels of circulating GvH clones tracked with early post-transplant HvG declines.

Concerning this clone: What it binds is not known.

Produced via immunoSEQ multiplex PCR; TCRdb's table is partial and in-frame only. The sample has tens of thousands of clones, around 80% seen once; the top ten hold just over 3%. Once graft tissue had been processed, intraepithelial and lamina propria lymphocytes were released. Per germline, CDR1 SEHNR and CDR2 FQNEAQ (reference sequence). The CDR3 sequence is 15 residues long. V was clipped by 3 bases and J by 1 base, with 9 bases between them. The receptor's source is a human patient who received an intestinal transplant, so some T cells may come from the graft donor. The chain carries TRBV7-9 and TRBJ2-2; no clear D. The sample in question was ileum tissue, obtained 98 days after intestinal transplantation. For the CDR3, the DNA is TGTGCCAGCAGCTTCAACGTCTTGAACACCGGGGAGCTGTTTTTT. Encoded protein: CASSFNVLNTGELFF.